The 15 T cell receptor beta chains below come from one sample, sequenced in a study of blood T cell repertoires in COVID-19. Clones were read by immunoSEQ multiplex PCR, and TCRdb kept only the in-frame ones, dropping some. The sample records roughly 300,000 clones, 83% being singletons. The sequencing sample was made of peripheral blood. The receptors come from a woman aged 45-65 years who had recovered from COVID-19.

V and J are TRBV24-1 and TRBJ2-1; 11 bases fit TRBD2. Germline CDR1 KGHDR, CDR2 SFDVKD. Losses at the gene ends were 4 bases for V and 5 bases for J; bases not matched to a gene: 12. There are 18 residues in the CDR3. The CDR3 loop reads CATSENTASGGLHNEQFF. For the CDR3, the DNA is TGTGCCACCAGTGAGAATACGGCTAGCGGGGGGTTACACAATGAGCAGTTCTTC.

The J gene is TRBJ1-6, the V gene TRBV3-1 (or the pseudogene TRBV3-2); 11 bases agree with TRBD1. CDR1 and CDR2 (germline): LGHDT, YNNKEL (reference sequence). V shed 6 bases and J 15 bases; nucleotides not matched to a gene: 4. This CDR3 has 12 amino acids. The CDR3 nucleotides are TGTGCCAGCAGAGCCGGGACAGGGGGCCTCCACTTT. This codes for CASRAGTGGLHF.

The chain joins TRBV5-5 to TRBJ2-1; 9 positions match TRBD2. Germline lookup yields CDR1 SGHKS and CDR2 YYEKEE (reference sequence). With 0 bases clipped from V and 4 bases from J, the junction kept 5 bases outside the gene matches. The CDR3 consists of 16 residues. Written as DNA, the CDR3 is TGTGCCAGCAGCTTGGAGGGCGGGGGGGCATACAATGAGCAGTTCTTC. Its protein product is CASSLEGGGAYNEQFF.

V usage is TRBV18 and J usage is TRBJ2-5; D is ambiguous. Trimming took 1 base from V and 0 from J, leaving 3 bases between them. The V gene's germline CDR1 is KGHSH and CDR2 LQKENI. The CDR3 is made up of 13 amino acids. CDR3 loop: CASSPLNQETQYF. In nucleotides, the CDR3 is TGTGCCAGCTCACCACTAAACCAAGAGACCCAGTACTTC.

V gene TRBV6-2 or TRBV6-3 combines with J gene TRBJ2-1; TRBD2 matches at 8 bases. The CDR3 sequence is 20 residues long. Germline V gene data show CDR1 as MNHEY and CDR2 as SVGEGT. After removal of 0 bases from V and 0 bases from J, the junction contained 13 bases not matched to a gene. CDR3 residues: CASSYSPQTSGGPSYNEQFF. The CDR3 nucleotides read TGTGCCAGCAGTTACTCGCCCCAAACTAGCGGAGGTCCCTCCTACAATGAGCAGTTCTTC.

J is TRBJ1-6 and V is TRBV7-6; the D gene is possibly TRBD1 (6 bases). The CDR3 is 17 amino acids. Per the germline V gene, CDR1 is SGHVS and CDR2 is FNYEAQ. V lost 5 bases, J lost 8 bases, and 22 bases lay in between. The CDR3 protein is CASSPRVLVGGDSPLHF. The CDR3 DNA reads TGTGCCAGCAGCCCGCGGGTGTTGGTAGGGGGGGATTCACCCCTCCACTTT.

V is TRBV27 and J is TRBJ2-3; weak D call: TRBD1 (6 bases). V was trimmed by 2 bases and J by 1 base, leaving 19 bases between them. The CDR3 covers 18 residues. Looked up from germline, CDR1 is MNHEY and CDR2 is SMNVEV (reference sequence). The CDR3 loop reads CASSLGWKRAGGTDTQYF. The CDR3 DNA sequence: TGTGCCAGCAGTTTAGGGTGGAAGAGGGCAGGGGGCACAGATACGCAGTATTTT.

The chain employs TRBV18 and TRBJ2-2; TRBD2 might be the D (5 bases). The CDR3 totals 16 residues. V lost 3 bases, J lost 2 bases, and 13 bases lay in between. Germline values: CDR1 KGHSH, CDR2 LQKENI. The CDR3 sequence is CASSPEEIGNTGELFF. The CDR3 nucleotides are TGTGCCAGCTCACCGGAGGAAATTGGAAACACCGGGGAGCTGTTTTTT.

V gene TRBV2 combines with J gene TRBJ2-1, with D tentatively TRBD1 (6 bases). V was pared by 9 bases and J by 7 bases, with 7 bases between. The germline gives CDR1 SNHLY, CDR2 FYNNEI. This CDR3 spans 10 amino acids. The DNA for the CDR3 is TGTGCCAGTAGGGGGAATGAGCAGTTCTTC. Its translation is CASRGNEQFF. Full variable domain (outside the CDR3, taken from reference TRBV2 and TRBJ2-1): EPEVTQTPSHQVTQMGQEVILRCVPISNHLYFYWYRQILGQKVEFLVSFYNNEISEKSEIFDDQFSVERPDGSNFTLKIRSTKLEDSAMYFCASRGNEQFFGPGTRLTVL.

The rearrangement uses TRBV28 and TRBJ2-7; maybe TRBD1 (6 bases). V lost 6 bases and J lost 7, with 25 bases in between. Germline V gene lookup returns CDR1 MDHEN and CDR2 SYDVKM. The CDR3 sequence is 16 residues long. CDR3 sequence (DNA): TGTGCCAGCAGCTACCCCAGGGGCACCTTAGGTTTTGAGCAGTACTTC. Translation: CASSYPRGTLGFEQYF.

The J gene is TRBJ2-7, the V gene TRBV6-2 or TRBV6-3; D might be TRBD2 (6 bases). Germline-derived CDR1 and CDR2 are MNHEY and SVGEGT. The V end was cut by 6 bases, the J end by 6 bases, with 21 bases between. This CDR3 is built from 15 residues. In nucleotides, the CDR3 is TGTGCCAGCAGCTTCCGGGGGATAGAGGTTCTCGAGCAGTACTTC. It encodes CASSFRGIEVLEQYF.

This chain joins TRBV18 and TRBJ2-5; D perhaps matches TRBD1 (5 bases). The CDR3 contains 13 residues. The germline V and J ends were trimmed by 1 base and 5 bases, with 8 bases remaining between them. CDR1 KGHSH and CDR2 LQKENI come from the germline V gene. The CDR3 is CASSPQQGETQYF. The CDR3 nucleotides read TGTGCCAGCTCACCACAGCAGGGCGAGACCCAGTACTTC.

This clone has a count of ten or more. The chain has TRBV6-2 or TRBV6-3 and TRBJ2-5; TRBD2 agrees at 13 bases. From germline, CDR1 is MNHEY and CDR2 SVGEGT. Germline trimming cut 2 bases from V and 5 bases from J; bases unmatched to any gene: 2. This CDR3 spans 15 amino acids. CDR3 sequence: CASSYTSGGAETQYF. The CDR3 nucleotides read TGTGCCAGCAGTTACACTAGCGGGGGGGCCGAGACCCAGTACTTC.

V gene TRBV28 combines with J gene TRBJ1-2; D is ambiguous. Trimming pared 8 bases from V and 7 bases from J, leaving 11 bases between. This CDR3 is 11 amino acids long. In germline, CDR1 is MDHEN, CDR2 SYDVKM. The CDR3 DNA reads TGTGCCAGCTCTCAGCGGCTTGGCTACACCTTC. Protein product: CASSQRLGYTF.

V and J are TRBV19 and TRBJ2-3; 13 bases align to TRBD2. Germline V gene data show CDR1 as LNHDA and CDR2 as SQIVND (reference sequence). CDR3 length equals 15 residues. With V trimmed by 5 bases and J by 8 bases, 7 bases remained unmatched. CDR3: CASSQTSGGAFTQYF. For the CDR3, the DNA is TGTGCCAGTAGTCAAACTAGCGGGGGGGCCTTTACGCAGTATTTT.